Following are 15 T cell receptor beta chains from one sample sequenced in a study of blood T cell repertoires in COVID-19. Only in-frame clones appear in the TCRdb table, and some are missing; sequencing was by immunoSEQ multiplex PCR. This table has some 320,000 clones, around 84% appearing once. Sample: PBMCs or T cells enriched from blood (not recorded which). Receptors were obtained from a woman aged 30 to 39 who had been exposed to COVID-19.

This clone was counted a single time. This chain joins TRBV9 and TRBJ1-1; 11 bases are a match to TRBD1. Germline trimming cut 2 bases from V and 4 bases from J; bases unmatched to any gene: 7. This CDR3 region has 16 residues. Germline loops: CDR1 SGDLS, CDR2 YYNGEE. The CDR3 DNA reads as TGTGCCAGCAGCGTCGGACAGGGGGCGATGAGCACTGAAGCTTTCTTT. Protein: CASSVGQGAMSTEAFF.

The rearrangement links TRBV7-9 to TRBJ2-3; D is unclear. The CDR3 covers 15 residues. In germline, CDR1 is SEHNR, CDR2 FQNEAQ (reference sequence). The ends were cut back, 3 bases at V and 6 bases at J, with 16 bases in the middle. The DNA of the CDR3 is TGTGCCAGCAGCTTCCCCCAGACTCTTATGGATACGCAGTATTTT. Translation: CASSFPQTLMDTQYF.

The chain is built from TRBV5-1 and TRBJ2-2; D may be TRBD2 (5 bases). The CDR3 is 14 residues long. Germline V gives CDR1 SGHRS, CDR2 YFSETQ. Trimming cost V 0 bases and J 7 bases, with 10 bases left between them. The CDR3 DNA follows: TGCGCCAGCAGCTTGGCGTCCGGGGTCGGGGAGCTGTTTTTT. It specifies CASSLASGVGELFF.

The rearrangement uses TRBV18 and TRBJ1-5, with a weak D call TRBD1 (5 bases). The V gene's germline CDR1 is KGHSH and CDR2 LQKENI. Trimming shortened V by 1 base and J by 6 bases, and 13 bases separated the two germline ends. There are 15 residues in the CDR3. CDR3 residues: CASSPRGEVGQPQHF. CDR3 nucleotide sequence: TGTGCCAGCTCACCACGGGGGGAGGTAGGTCAGCCCCAGCATTTT.

The gene calls are TRBV21-1 and TRBJ1-6; TRBD1, as called in the table, went unchecked against the DNA. TRBV21-1 is a known pseudogene. CDR3 length: 11 amino acids. For the CDR3, the DNA is TGTGCCAGCAGCATCGCCCTACAGGCCCTCTTT. It yields the protein CASSIALQALF.

This clone was seen a single time. The chain carries TRBV12-5 and TRBJ2-3; 10 bases agree with TRBD2. This CDR3 contains 15 residues. CDR1 and CDR2 (germline): LGHNT, FRNRAP. Unmatched junction bases numbered 8, after V lost 6 bases and J lost 5 bases. The CDR3 sequence is CASGNVAGGGDTQYF. The CDR3 DNA follows: TGTGCTAGTGGAAATGTAGCGGGGGGTGGAGATACGCAGTATTTT.

V and J are TRBV11-1 and TRBJ2-7; maybe TRBD2 (5 bases). Looked up from germline, CDR1 is SGHAT and CDR2 is FQDESV (reference sequence). Trimming pared 4 bases from V and 3 bases from J, leaving 16 bases between. The CDR3 runs to 15 residues. The CDR3 loop is CASSSTRTGYYEQYF. CDR3 sequence (DNA): TGTGCCAGCAGCTCGACCCGGACGGGATACTACGAGCAGTACTTC.

The J gene is TRBJ2-1, the V gene TRBV2, with 12 bases matching TRBD1. V lost 6 bases to trimming and J lost 6 bases; unmatched junction nucleotides: 6. Germline assignment: CDR1 SNHLY and CDR2 FYNNEI. The CDR3 sequence is 15 residues long. The CDR3 here is CASRNRDRGPNEQFF. The CDR3 DNA reads TGTGCCAGCAGGAACCGGGACAGGGGGCCCAATGAGCAGTTCTTC.

The rearrangement uses TRBV10-3 and TRBJ2-5, with 7 bases matching TRBD2. This CDR3 spans 14 amino acids. The J segment lost 2 bases and the V segment lost 5 bases, leaving 5 bases of the junction unmatched. The germline gives CDR1 ENHRY, CDR2 SYGVKD. CDR3 DNA sequence: TGTGCCATCAGTCGCCTAGCGGATCAAGAGACCCAGTACTTC. It encodes CAISRLADQETQYF.

V and J are TRBV21-1 and TRBJ1-2. TRBV21-1 is a listed pseudogene. CDR3 size: 13 residues. The CDR3 DNA sequence: TGTGCCAGCAGCAAAGAATATGAGGATGGCTACACCTTC. Protein product: CASSKEYEDGYTF.

The rearrangement joins TRBV9 to TRBJ2-3; 12 nucleotides line up with TRBD2. V lost 0 bases, J lost 6 bases, and 5 bases stayed unmatched. The germline gives CDR1 SGDLS, CDR2 YYNGEE. The CDR3 runs 16 residues. In DNA, the CDR3 is TGTGCCAGCAGCGTAGCTAGCGGGGGGGCCGGGGATACGCAGTATTTT. It codes for CASSVASGGAGDTQYF.

The chain has TRBV4-2 and TRBJ2-5; weak D call: TRBD1 (5 bases). This CDR3 is built from 14 residues. V dropped 0 bases and J dropped 5 bases, with 10 bases sitting between them. The germline V gene encodes CDR1 LGHNA and CDR2 YNFKEQ. CDR3 sequence: CASSQDINRETQYF. The CDR3 DNA sequence: TGTGCCAGCAGCCAAGATATCAACAGGGAGACCCAGTACTTC.

V usage is TRBV10-2 and J usage is TRBJ1-6, with 11 bases fitting TRBD1. The germline gives CDR1 WSHSY, CDR2 SAAADI. This CDR3 has 17 amino acids. The V gene end was trimmed by 3 bases and the J gene end by 0 bases; junction bases not matched to a gene: 1. CDR3 in amino acids: CASSDGTGGSYNSPLHF. In DNA form, the CDR3 reads TGCGCCAGCAGTGACGGGACAGGGGGCTCCTATAATTCACCCCTCCACTTT.

The rearrangement uses TRBV6-1 and TRBJ2-6, with TRBD2 identical over 9 bases. The CDR3 length is 18 residues. J was trimmed by 2 bases and V by 4 bases; bases with no gene match: 9. CDR1 and CDR2 (germline): MNHNS, SASEGT. DNA for the CDR3: TGTGCCAGCAGTGGAACGGGTAGCGGGAGACCTGGGGCCAACGTCCTGACTTTC. This sequence encodes CASSGTGSGRPGANVLTF.

J is TRBJ2-1 and V is TRBV5-8, with TRBD2 matching over 8 bases. CDR1 and CDR2 (germline): SGHTS, YDEGEE. Trimming took 1 base from V and 8 from J; bases not matched to a gene: 8. The CDR3 extends over 15 amino acids. DNA of the CDR3: TGTGCCAGCAGCTTGAACGGACTAGCTGGGGATGAGCAGTTCTTC. As protein: CASSLNGLAGDEQFF.